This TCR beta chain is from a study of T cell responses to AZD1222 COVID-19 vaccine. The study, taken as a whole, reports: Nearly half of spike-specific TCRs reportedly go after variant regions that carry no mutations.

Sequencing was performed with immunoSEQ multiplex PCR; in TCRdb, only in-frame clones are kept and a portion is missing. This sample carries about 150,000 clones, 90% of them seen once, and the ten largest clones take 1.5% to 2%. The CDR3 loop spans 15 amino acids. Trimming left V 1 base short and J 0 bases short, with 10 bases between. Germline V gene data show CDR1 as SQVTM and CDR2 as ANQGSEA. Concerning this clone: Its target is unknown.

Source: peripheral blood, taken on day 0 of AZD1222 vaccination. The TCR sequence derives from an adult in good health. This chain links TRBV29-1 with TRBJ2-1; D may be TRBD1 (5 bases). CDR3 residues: CSVEVGQSSYNEQFF. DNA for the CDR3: TGCAGCGTTGAAGTGGGGCAGAGCTCCTACAATGAGCAGTTCTTC.